This T cell receptor (beta chain) was retrieved from a study of shared clonotypes between healthy human individuals. The assay was run at deep level. Produced via immunoSEQ multiplex PCR; TCRdb's table is partial and in-frame only. The sample holds roughly 2,000,000 clones; just over 90% are singletons and the top ten take more than 1.5%. CD8 cells regarded as naive lacked CD45RO, were positively chosen for CCR7, and omitted terminally differentiated effector memory CD45RA+ cells. This CDR3 comprises 17 residues. Germline lookup yields CDR1 LNHDA and CDR2 SQIVND (reference sequence). V was cut by 7 bases and J by 2 bases, with 24 bases left in between.

The V and J genes are TRBV19 and TRBJ2-7; TRBD2 is a possible D gene (6 bases). The TCR comes from a man in his late teens or twenties in good health. Some clones in this sample may be carry-over from other donors' samples. The specimen was naive CD8+ T cells from PBMCs. In nucleotides, the CDR3 is TGTGCCAGTACCCCACGGACCGGGACTCCCGGAACCTACGAGCAGTACTTC. Its translation: CASTPRTGTPGTYEQYF.